Sequencing of this TCR beta chain was carried out in a study of PD-1 blockade in classical Hodgkin lymphoma. J gave up 3 bases and V 4 bases, and 7 bases lay outside the gene matches. CDR3 length: 14 residues. CDR1 SGHRS and CDR2 YFSETQ come from the germline V gene. Whole-study findings and limits: Partial responders and progressors had significantly lower baseline TCR diversity. Newly diagnosed patients had baseline TCR diversity that was reportedly lower than that of healthy donors.

Measured with immunoSEQ multiplex PCR; TCRdb has only the in-frame clones, and not every one. This sample carries roughly 30,000 clones, more than 80% of them seen once, and the ten largest clones take approximately 0.65%. A note on this clone: Its antigen remains unknown.

Time point: cycle 4 day 1 (C4D1), after 5 to 7 weeks of nivolumab. Every patient relapsed after autologous stem cell transplantation, and brentuximab vedotin exposure varied. Purification of CD4+ T cells from thawed PBMCs was performed via magnetic negative selection. This TCR was recovered from a human donor with classical Hodgkin lymphoma. The V and J genes are TRBV5-1 and TRBJ2-7; 7 bases match TRBD2. This specimen was CD4+ T cells from blood, taken before the fourth cycle of nivolumab. CDR3 residues: CASSALGGDYEQYF. CDR3 DNA sequence: TGCGCCAGCAGCGCCTTGGGGGGGGACTACGAGCAGTACTTC.